This TCR beta chain is drawn from a study of Ad26.COV2.S vaccination and SARS-CoV-2 variants. For the study at large: Donor was one of the participants in the Ad26.COV2.S arm of the COV1001 trial. Intramuscular Ad26.COV2.S doses were given once or twice, 56 days apart.

V was cut by 4 bases and J by 12 bases, with 21 bases left in between. Germline V CDR1 and CDR2: SQVTM, ANQGSEA. The CDR3 is 13 residues long. In this sample, this clone turned up once. The sample's treatment: approximately 18 received Ad26.COV2.S at low or high dose, single or two shots; a few received placebo; per-sample allocation not given. Material that was analyzed had been drawn on day 63 after the first vaccine or placebo injection. Donor was an adult aged 18-55 years in Boston. Sequencing used immunoSEQ multiplex PCR; TCRdb keeps in-frame clones, though not all of them. The data contain 380,000 or so clones, 70% to 90% of them singletons.

The J gene is TRBJ1-2, the V gene TRBV29-1; TRBD1 might be the D (5 bases). The source is a person aged 18-65 years who received the Ad26.COV2.S COVID-19 vaccine or a placebo. This specimen consisted of peripheral blood, obtained in a trial of Ad26.COV2.S vaccine versus placebo. CDR3 residues: CSVVLGTRPGHTF. In nucleotides, the CDR3 is TGCAGCGTTGTTTTAGGGACCCGCCCTGGACACACCTTC.